The clone carrying this T cell receptor beta chain was counted ten times or more. Researchers tagged individual cDNA molecules with unique molecular identifiers. TCRdb passed the 5' RACE reads through MiXCR, listing each CDR3 protein once. The sample lists approximately 97,000 distinct CDR3 sequences, roughly 11% occurring once. This sample is part of a study of early T cells in non-severe SARS-CoV-2 infection. The V gene's germline CDR1 is SGHTA and CDR2 FQGTGA. The CDR3 has 15 residues. The V gene lost 1 base and the J gene lost 6 bases, with 13 bases spanning the gap. The receptor's source is an adult who was a healthcare worker with PCR-confirmed SARS-CoV-2 infection or an uninfected control (not recorded which). This specimen was whole blood, taken at baseline. The rearrangement uses TRBV7-3 and TRBJ2-1; D is perhaps TRBD1 or TRBD2 (6 bases each). This CDR3 reads CASSLSRGRSNEQFF. The CDR3 coding sequence is TGTGCCAGCAGCTTAAGCCGGGGGCGGAGCAATGAGCAGTTCTTC.